The rows below give T cell receptor beta chains drawn from one sample of a study of CD8 T cells in ankylosing spondylitis. TCRdb re-derived calls from the 5' RACE reads in MiXCR, one entry per CDR3 protein. The sample includes about 92,000 distinct CDR3 sequences, about 9% of them seen just once. Sequencing used blood, either unsorted or a sorted T cell fraction (not recorded which). Receptor source: a male donor with ankylosing spondylitis or in good health (not recorded which). CDR3s include the opening cysteine and the closing phenylalanine or tryptophan. The order of the fields is D gene, J gene, V gene, clone size, CDR3 protein, CDR3 DNA. The D gene is left open where the match is weak. The size field is filled for only some rows; it gives once, few, many or a size class.

D gene: -
J gene: TRBJ1-5
V gene: TRBV15
clone size: many
CDR3 protein: CATSFEDGGWPQHF
CDR3 DNA: TGTGCCACCAGCTTTGAGGACGGTGGCTGGCCCCAGCATTTT

D gene: TRBD1
J gene: TRBJ2-1
V gene: TRBV4-2
clone size: few
CDR3 protein: CASSQPGQGPEQFF
CDR3 DNA: TGTGCCAGCAGCCAACCGGGACAGGGTCCTGAGCAGTTCTTC

D gene: -
J gene: TRBJ2-5
V gene: TRBV5-5
clone size: many
CDR3 protein: CASSWKDSQYQETQYF
CDR3 DNA: TGTGCCAGCAGCTGGAAGGACAGCCAGTACCAAGAGACCCAGTACTTC

D gene: -
J gene: TRBJ2-3
V gene: TRBV28
clone size: many
CDR3 protein: CASSRNLGSGQQYF
CDR3 DNA: TGTGCCAGCAGCCGAAACCTCGGCTCGGGTCAGCAGTATTTT

D gene: -
J gene: TRBJ1-1
V gene: TRBV12-3/TRBV12-4
clone size: few
CDR3 protein: CASSRTEGEVAFF
CDR3 DNA: TGTGCCAGCAGTCGGACGGAAGGAGAGGTGGCTTTCTTT

D gene: TRBD1
J gene: TRBJ1-1
V gene: TRBV2
clone size: many
CDR3 protein: CASRGQGTTEAFF
CDR3 DNA: TGTGCCAGCAGGGGACAGGGGACGACTGAAGCTTTCTTT

D gene: -
J gene: TRBJ2-7
V gene: TRBV19
clone size: few
CDR3 protein: CASSAQDSLYEQYF
CDR3 DNA: TGTGCCAGTAGTGCCCAGGACAGTCTCTACGAGCAGTACTTC

D gene: -
J gene: TRBJ1-1
V gene: TRBV27
clone size: many
CDR3 protein: CASSYFSGPTEAFF
CDR3 DNA: TGTGCCAGCAGTTACTTTTCAGGGCCAACTGAAGCTTTCTTT

D gene: TRBD1
J gene: TRBJ1-5
V gene: TRBV2
clone size: -
CDR3 protein: CASSRDRGQDQPQHF
CDR3 DNA: TGTGCCAGCAGTCGCGACAGGGGGCAGGATCAGCCCCAGCATTTT

D gene: -
J gene: TRBJ1-3
V gene: TRBV20-1
clone size: many
CDR3 protein: CSARDGSGNTIYF
CDR3 DNA: TGCAGTGCTAGAGACGGCTCTGGAAACACCATATATTTT

D gene: TRBD1
J gene: TRBJ1-1
V gene: TRBV2
clone size: many
CDR3 protein: CASRTGAVTEAFF
CDR3 DNA: TGTGCCAGCAGAACAGGGGCTGTTACTGAAGCTTTCTTT

D gene: TRBD2
J gene: TRBJ2-4
V gene: TRBV7-2
clone size: -
CDR3 protein: CASSLGGGILAKNIQYF
CDR3 DNA: TGTGCCAGCAGCTTAGGGGGAGGGATTCTAGCCAAAAACATTCAGTACTTC

D gene: -
J gene: TRBJ1-1
V gene: TRBV10-3
clone size: many
CDR3 protein: CAIRGVPSRSTEAFF
CDR3 DNA: TGTGCCATCAGGGGGGTTCCGAGCAGAAGTACTGAAGCTTTCTTT

D gene: TRBD2
J gene: TRBJ2-3
V gene: TRBV4-2
clone size: few
CDR3 protein: CASSQESAGGDTQYF
CDR3 DNA: TGTGCCAGCAGCCAAGAATCAGCGGGGGGAGATACGCAGTATTTT

D gene: -
J gene: TRBJ2-1
V gene: TRBV30
clone size: few
CDR3 protein: CAWSGLGNEQFF
CDR3 DNA: TGTGCCTGGAGTGGTCTCGGGAATGAGCAGTTCTTC

D gene: TRBD2
J gene: TRBJ2-1
V gene: TRBV27
clone size: many
CDR3 protein: CASSFGTSSYNEQFF
CDR3 DNA: TGTGCCAGCAGTTTTGGGACTAGTTCCTACAATGAGCAGTTCTTC

D gene: TRBD1
J gene: TRBJ1-4
V gene: TRBV11-2
clone size: many
CDR3 protein: CASSLFGTGEEKLFF
CDR3 DNA: TGTGCCAGCAGCTTATTCGGGACAGGGGAGGAAAAACTGTTTTTT

D gene: -
J gene: TRBJ1-2
V gene: TRBV5-6
clone size: many
CDR3 protein: CASSLLGTTNYGYTF
CDR3 DNA: TGTGCCAGCAGCTTGTTGGGCACGACTAACTATGGCTACACCTTC

D gene: TRBD2
J gene: TRBJ2-2
V gene: TRBV6-5
clone size: many
CDR3 protein: CASSYSPGGETGELFF
CDR3 DNA: TGTGCCAGCAGTTACTCGCCGGGAGGCGAGACCGGGGAGCTGTTTTTT

D gene: TRBD2
J gene: TRBJ2-1
V gene: TRBV6-5
clone size: -
CDR3 protein: CASSSGTRTYNEQFF
CDR3 DNA: TGTGCCAGCAGTTCCGGGACTAGAACCTACAATGAGCAGTTCTTC

D gene: TRBD1
J gene: TRBJ1-2
V gene: TRBV2
clone size: many
CDR3 protein: CASSERVGQANGYTF
CDR3 DNA: TGTGCCAGCAGTGAACGCGTAGGACAGGCGAATGGCTACACCTTC

D gene: -
J gene: TRBJ2-1
V gene: TRBV20-1
clone size: many
CDR3 protein: CSARPIGAGGSEQFF
CDR3 DNA: TGCAGTGCTAGACCAATCGGGGCCGGAGGGAGTGAGCAGTTCTTC

D gene: -
J gene: TRBJ2-7
V gene: TRBV29-1
clone size: many
CDR3 protein: CSVVPTGREQYF
CDR3 DNA: TGCAGCGTCGTGCCGACAGGGAGGGAGCAGTACTTC

D gene: -
J gene: TRBJ1-3
V gene: TRBV18
clone size: many
CDR3 protein: CASSPFDRFSGNTIYF
CDR3 DNA: TGTGCCAGCTCACCGTTTGACAGGTTCTCTGGAAACACCATATATTTT

D gene: TRBD1
J gene: TRBJ1-1
V gene: TRBV19
clone size: -
CDR3 protein: CASTQGTGDRAFF
CDR3 DNA: TGTGCCAGTACGCAAGGAACAGGGGATCGGGCTTTCTTT

D gene: -
J gene: TRBJ2-7
V gene: TRBV5-1
clone size: many
CDR3 protein: CASSLGQVEQYF
CDR3 DNA: TGCGCCAGCAGCTTGGGGCAGGTCGAGCAGTACTTC

D gene: -
J gene: TRBJ1-1
V gene: TRBV29-1
clone size: many
CDR3 protein: CSVTGLNTEAFF
CDR3 DNA: TGCAGCGTTACAGGTTTGAACACTGAAGCTTTCTTT

D gene: TRBD2
J gene: TRBJ2-3
V gene: TRBV20-1
clone size: -
CDR3 protein: CSALLAGGPTDTQYF
CDR3 DNA: TGCAGTGCTCTACTAGCGGGGGGGCCCACAGATACGCAGTATTTT

D gene: TRBD1
J gene: TRBJ2-7
V gene: TRBV5-1
clone size: many
CDR3 protein: CASSTSGTGLGEQYF
CDR3 DNA: TGCGCCAGCAGCACTTCCGGGACAGGGCTGGGCGAGCAGTACTTC

D gene: -
J gene: TRBJ2-3
V gene: TRBV5-1
clone size: many
CDR3 protein: CASSLAGPGDTQYF
CDR3 DNA: TGCGCCAGCAGCTTGGCGGGCCCGGGAGATACGCAGTATTTT

D gene: TRBD2
J gene: TRBJ2-7
V gene: TRBV28
clone size: few
CDR3 protein: CASSLGSGGLSYEQYF
CDR3 DNA: TGTGCCAGCAGTTTGGGCAGCGGGGGGCTCTCCTACGAGCAGTACTTC

D gene: TRBD2
J gene: TRBJ2-1
V gene: TRBV5-1
clone size: many
CDR3 protein: CASSSGLAGYYNEQFF
CDR3 DNA: TGCGCCAGCAGTTCGGGACTAGCGGGGTACTACAATGAGCAGTTCTTC

D gene: -
J gene: TRBJ1-1
V gene: TRBV12-3/TRBV12-4
clone size: many
CDR3 protein: CASSFGMNTEAFF
CDR3 DNA: TGTGCCAGCAGTTTTGGTATGAACACTGAAGCTTTCTTT

D gene: -
J gene: TRBJ2-2
V gene: TRBV3-1
clone size: few
CDR3 protein: CASSQGRAVTGELFF
CDR3 DNA: TGTGCCAGCAGCCAAGGCAGGGCAGTCACCGGGGAGCTGTTTTTT

D gene: -
J gene: TRBJ2-7
V gene: TRBV10-3
clone size: many
CDR3 protein: CAISESNEQYF
CDR3 DNA: TGTGCCATCAGTGAGTCCAACGAGCAGTACTTC

D gene: -
J gene: TRBJ2-6
V gene: TRBV5-1
clone size: many
CDR3 protein: CASRATFWANVLTF
CDR3 DNA: TGCGCCAGCAGAGCGACCTTCTGGGCCAACGTCCTGACTTTC

D gene: TRBD2
J gene: TRBJ2-1
V gene: TRBV6-2/TRBV6-3
clone size: -
CDR3 protein: CASRPLSGGAYNEQFF
CDR3 DNA: TGTGCCAGCAGACCCCTCAGCGGGGGGGCCTACAATGAGCAGTTCTTC

D gene: -
J gene: TRBJ2-5
V gene: TRBV12-3/TRBV12-4
clone size: many
CDR3 protein: CASSVQETQYF
CDR3 DNA: TGTGCCAGCAGTGTCCAGGAGACCCAGTACTTC

D gene: -
J gene: TRBJ2-5
V gene: TRBV24-1
clone size: many
CDR3 protein: CATAAGGPETQYF
CDR3 DNA: TGTGCCACTGCAGCCGGGGGCCCAGAGACCCAGTACTTC

D gene: -
J gene: TRBJ1-4
V gene: TRBV6-5
clone size: many
CDR3 protein: CASSNENQFGNEKLFF
CDR3 DNA: TGTGCCAGCAGTAACGAGAACCAGTTTGGTAATGAAAAACTGTTTTTT

D gene: TRBD2
J gene: TRBJ2-3
V gene: TRBV3-1
clone size: few
CDR3 protein: CASSLEGLAGGGTDTQYF
CDR3 DNA: TGTGCCAGCAGCCTGGAGGGACTAGCGGGGGGTGGCACAGATACGCAGTATTTT

D gene: -
J gene: TRBJ2-1
V gene: TRBV6-1
clone size: many
CDR3 protein: CASNAGSYNEQFF
CDR3 DNA: TGTGCCAGCAACGCAGGCTCCTACAATGAGCAGTTCTTC

D gene: -
J gene: TRBJ1-2
V gene: TRBV5-1
clone size: many
CDR3 protein: CASSQRQGGYYGYTF
CDR3 DNA: TGCGCCAGCAGCCAAAGACAAGGCGGATACTATGGCTACACCTTC

D gene: TRBD1
J gene: TRBJ2-6
V gene: TRBV20-1
clone size: few
CDR3 protein: CSAPGQVSSGANVLTF
CDR3 DNA: TGCAGTGCCCCGGGACAGGTTAGCTCTGGGGCCAACGTCCTGACTTTC

D gene: -
J gene: TRBJ1-6
V gene: TRBV6-1
clone size: many
CDR3 protein: CASSPGPRNSPLHF
CDR3 DNA: TGTGCCAGCAGCCCTGGACCGCGTAATTCACCCCTCCACTTT

D gene: TRBD2
J gene: TRBJ2-5
V gene: TRBV28
clone size: many
CDR3 protein: CASRLGGEETQYF
CDR3 DNA: TGTGCCAGCAGACTTGGGGGGGAAGAGACCCAGTACTTC

D gene: -
J gene: TRBJ2-3
V gene: TRBV7-2
clone size: many
CDR3 protein: CASSFLGGTDTQYF
CDR3 DNA: TGTGCCAGCAGCTTTCTCGGAGGGACAGATACGCAGTATTTT

D gene: -
J gene: TRBJ1-5
V gene: TRBV7-2
clone size: -
CDR3 protein: CASSLRPGMNQPQHF
CDR3 DNA: TGTGCCAGCAGCCTTAGGCCGGGGATGAATCAGCCCCAGCATTTT

D gene: -
J gene: TRBJ1-2
V gene: TRBV6-1
clone size: -
CDR3 protein: CASQGLTNYGYTF
CDR3 DNA: TGTGCCAGCCAAGGATTGACTAACTATGGCTACACCTTC

D gene: -
J gene: TRBJ2-6
V gene: TRBV7-2
clone size: -
CDR3 protein: CASSLGGLAGANVLTF
CDR3 DNA: TGTGCCAGCAGCTTAGGGGGTCTAGCCGGGGCCAACGTCCTGACTTTC

D gene: -
J gene: TRBJ2-1
V gene: TRBV7-9
clone size: -
CDR3 protein: CASSLARGAGGEQFF
CDR3 DNA: TGTGCCAGCAGCTTAGCCAGGGGGGCCGGCGGTGAGCAGTTCTTC